The rows below give T cell receptor beta chains drawn from one sample of a study of OX40 agonist ivuxolimab in advanced cancers. TCRdb keeps only in-frame clones here, not all; method: immunoSEQ multiplex PCR. Seen here are about 42,000 clones, approximately 78% observed once, and the top ten hold roughly 2.5%. Sequences were derived from CD4+ or CD8+ T cells sorted from blood, sampled in a trial of the OX40 agonist ivuxolimab. The receptors originated from an adult with an advanced solid tumor such as melanoma, head and neck, liver or kidney cancer. Each CDR3 is given with its conserved first and last residue. D genes are given only for firm matches. Clone sizes are given selectively: once, few, many, or a class where the clone is expanded.

CDR3 protein	CDR3 DNA	V gene	clone size	D gene	J gene
CASSPSGVYNEQFF	TGTGCCAGCAGCCCTAGCGGAGTATACAATGAGCAGTTCTTC	TRBV11-3	few	TRBD2	TRBJ2-1
CASSREAWADTQYF	TGTGCCAGCAGCCGGGAGGCCTGGGCAGATACGCAGTATTTT	TRBV2	.	TRBD2	TRBJ2-3
CASSAGLAGLGEQFF	TGTGCCAGCAGCGCGGGACTAGCGGGACTGGGTGAGCAGTTCTTC	TRBV9	.	TRBD2	TRBJ2-1
CASSYDRAVEFF	TGTGCCAGCAGTTACGACAGGGCCGTTGAGTTCTTC	TRBV6-5	.	TRBD1	TRBJ2-1
CSVDSGRRNEQYF	TGCAGCGTTGATAGCGGGAGAAGAAACGAGCAGTACTTC	TRBV29-1	.	TRBD2	TRBJ2-7
CASSPGGGAGELFF	TGTGCCAGCAGCCCCGGGGGGGGAGCCGGGGAGCTGTTTTTT	TRBV4-2	.	TRBD2	TRBJ2-2
CASSEAGNQPQHF	TGTGCCAGCAGTGAAGCCGGGAATCAGCCCCAGCATTTT	TRBV2	.	.	TRBJ1-5
CASSSSSGSYEQYF	TGTGCCAGCTCATCTTCTAGCGGGAGCTACGAGCAGTACTTC	TRBV18	.	TRBD2	TRBJ2-7
CASSEWTEAFF	TGTGCCAGCAGTGAATGGACTGAAGCTTTCTTT	TRBV2	.	.	TRBJ1-1
CASGAGALFQETQYF	TGTGCCAGCGGGGCAGGGGCTCTATTTCAAGAGACCCAGTACTTC	TRBV5-4	.	.	TRBJ2-5
CASSSPAGAYNEQFF	TGTGCCAGCAGCTCTCCAGCGGGAGCATACAATGAGCAGTTCTTC	TRBV14	once	TRBD2	TRBJ2-1
CASSLLTDAEAFF	TGTGCCAGCAGTTTATTGACAGACGCTGAAGCTTTCTTT	TRBV27	.	.	TRBJ1-1
CASSPLPSALPYEQYF	TGTGCCAGCAGCCCGCTCCCGTCGGCCTTACCCTACGAGCAGTACTTC	TRBV11-2	.	.	TRBJ2-7
CASSVERPGELFF	TGTGCCAGCAGTGTAGAAAGGCCCGGGGAGCTGTTTTTT	TRBV2	.	.	TRBJ2-2
CASSLRGVDGYTF	TGTGCCAGCAGCTTACGGGGGGTCGATGGCTACACCTTC	TRBV7-9	.	.	TRBJ1-2
CASRDIRQRSSYEQYF	TGCGCCAGCAGAGACATCAGACAGCGAAGCTCCTACGAGCAGTACTTC	TRBV10-2	.	.	TRBJ2-7
CASSLTGGYEQYF	TGTGCCAGCAGCTTGACAGGGGGCTACGAGCAGTACTTC	TRBV5-4	once	TRBD1	TRBJ2-7
CASSQAGSGNTIYF	TGTGCCAGCAGCCAAGCAGGGTCTGGAAACACCATATATTTT	TRBV14	once	.	TRBJ1-3
CASSPGYQNYEQYF	TGTGCCAGCTCACCAGGGTATCAGAACTACGAGCAGTACTTC	TRBV18	.	.	TRBJ2-7
CAWSVTNEKLFF	TGTGCCTGGAGTGTAACTAATGAAAAACTGTTTTTT	TRBV30	.	.	TRBJ1-4
CASSENLADEQFF	TGTGCCAGCAGTGAAAACCTCGCGGATGAGCAGTTCTTC	TRBV2	.	.	TRBJ2-1
CASSLLRSPYGYTF	TGTGCCAGCAGTTTATTACGCTCCCCCTATGGCTACACCTTC	TRBV28	.	.	TRBJ1-2
CASRSTGVGYGYTF	TGTGCCAGCAGATCGACAGGGGTGGGCTATGGCTACACCTTC	TRBV2	few	TRBD1	TRBJ1-2
CASIDGSNYEQYF	TGTGCCAGCATCGATGGGTCCAACTACGAGCAGTACTTC	TRBV28	.	.	TRBJ2-7
CAWSVRKTQYF	TGTGCCTGGAGTGTACGGAAGACCCAGTACTTC	TRBV30	few	.	TRBJ2-5
CASSYLGPYTGELFF	TGTGCCAGCAGTTACCTCGGACCCTACACCGGGGAGCTGTTTTTT	TRBV6-5	.	.	TRBJ2-2
CASSPLGGDIQYF	TGTGCCAGCTCACCTTTAGGGGGCGACATTCAGTACTTC	TRBV18	.	TRBD1	TRBJ2-4
CASSLFDSYEQYF	TGTGCCAGCAGCTTGTTTGATTCCTACGAGCAGTACTTC	TRBV5-5	.	.	TRBJ2-7
CASGTTGDATDTQYF	TGTGCTAGTGGCACCACAGGGGATGCAACAGATACGCAGTATTTT	TRBV12-5	.	TRBD1	TRBJ2-3
CASSPRGGNYGYTF	TGTGCCAGCAGCCCTAGAGGGGGGAACTATGGCTACACCTTC	TRBV9	few	.	TRBJ1-2
CASSGTSGITGELFF	TGCGCCAGCTCCGGGACTAGCGGGATTACCGGGGAGCTGTTTTTT	TRBV5-1	.	TRBD2	TRBJ2-2
CASSPPNRGAYNEQFF	TGTGCCAGCTCACCACCGAACAGGGGGGCGTACAATGAGCAGTTCTTC	TRBV18	.	TRBD1	TRBJ2-1
CASSLLGAYTEAFF	TGTGCCAGCAGCTTGCTCGGGGCTTACACTGAAGCTTTCTTT	TRBV7-9	.	.	TRBJ1-1
CASRLIVGDEQYF	TGTGCCAGCCGACTAATTGTTGGGGACGAGCAGTACTTC	TRBV27	once	.	TRBJ2-7
CASSKRDTADTQYF	TGTGCCAGCAGTAAGCGGGATACCGCAGATACGCAGTATTTT	TRBV6-1	.	TRBD2	TRBJ2-3
CASRIGNLDTQYF	TGTGCCAGCAGGATTGGGAACCTGGATACGCAGTATTTT	TRBV5-6	.	.	TRBJ2-3
CASSLTGDGDTEAFF	TGTGCCAGCAGCCTAACCGGGGACGGGGACACTGAAGCTTTCTTT	TRBV7-3	few	.	TRBJ1-1
CASSLEGLWANVLTF	TGTGCCAGCAGCTTAGAGGGGCTCTGGGCCAACGTCCTGACTTTC	TRBV5-3	.	.	TRBJ2-6
CASSRTSGTPNEKLFF	TGTGCCAGCAGTCGAACATCCGGGACACCTAATGAAAAACTGTTTTTT	TRBV6-6	.	.	TRBJ1-4
CASSERLAGGPIVETQYF	TGTGCCAGCAGTGAAAGACTAGCGGGAGGGCCCATAGTGGAGACCCAGTACTTC	TRBV6-1	.	TRBD2	TRBJ2-5
CASSFPGIQETQYF	TGTGCCAGCAGCTTCCCCGGCATCCAAGAGACCCAGTACTTC	TRBV7-2	.	.	TRBJ2-5
CASSLYSATNEKLFF	TGCGCCAGCAGCCTATACTCCGCAACTAATGAAAAACTGTTTTTT	TRBV4-1	.	.	TRBJ1-4
CASPWAPGGQETQYF	TGTGCCAGCCCCTGGGCCCCGGGAGGGCAAGAGACCCAGTACTTC	TRBV11-3	.	TRBD2	TRBJ2-5
CACRGTVYEQYF	TGTGCCTGTAGGGGTACCGTCTACGAGCAGTACTTC	TRBV30	.	.	TRBJ2-7
CATSREGQGFEQYF	TGTGCCACCAGCAGAGAGGGACAGGGTTTCGAGCAGTACTTC	TRBV15	.	TRBD1	TRBJ2-7
CASSDSTRDSSYNEQFF	TGTGCCAGCAGCGACTCCACCCGGGACAGCTCCTACAATGAGCAGTTCTTC	TRBV9	.	TRBD1	TRBJ2-1
CASSPWESVSTDTQYF	TGTGCCAGCAGCCCCTGGGAGTCCGTTAGCACAGATACGCAGTATTTT	TRBV16	.	.	TRBJ2-3